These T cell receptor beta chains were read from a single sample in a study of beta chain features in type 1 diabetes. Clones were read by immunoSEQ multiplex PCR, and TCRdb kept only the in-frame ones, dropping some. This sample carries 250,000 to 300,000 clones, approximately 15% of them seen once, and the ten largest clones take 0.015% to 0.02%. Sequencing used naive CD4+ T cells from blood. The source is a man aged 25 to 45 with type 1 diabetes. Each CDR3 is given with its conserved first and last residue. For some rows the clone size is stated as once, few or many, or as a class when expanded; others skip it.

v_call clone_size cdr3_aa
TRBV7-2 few CASSEQGSIYNEQFF
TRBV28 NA CASSLGLAYQETQYF
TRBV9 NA CASSVAGATNEKLFF
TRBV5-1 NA CASSLVPGNTEAFF
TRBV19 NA CASSRGQEQETQYF
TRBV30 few CAWSKGFVDYGYTF
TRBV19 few CASSPGQGREGYEQYF
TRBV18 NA CASSPTGPNQPQHF
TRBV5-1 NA CASSLMEAGGEKLFF
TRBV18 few CASSPFKSGLFSGNTIYF
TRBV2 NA CASSFREMMDTQYF
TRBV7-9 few CASSLGLAGTKETQYF
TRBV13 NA CASSSLLGTSVNLTDTQYF
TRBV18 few CASSLITSSYEQYF
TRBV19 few CASSIRGAALAKNIQYF
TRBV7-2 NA CASTIAGGKPETQYF
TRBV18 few CASSPSGTGGQSEQFF
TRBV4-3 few CASSLLLGQGVYNQQFF
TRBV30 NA CAWSVRQAAAFF
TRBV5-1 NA CASSGTSGTETQYF
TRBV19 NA CASREPGASDGYTF
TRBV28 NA CASSPGTTKRSEQFF
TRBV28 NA CASSLLGSGSTDTQYF
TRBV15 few CATSRAPSGGGGYEQYF
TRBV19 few CASRLGGTAGRVYEQYF
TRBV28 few CASSLSGAGANVLTF
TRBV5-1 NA CASSPRGTSGRADEQFF
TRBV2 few CASSEVENLYGYTF
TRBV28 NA CASSLSATNEKLFF